This TCR beta chain was sequenced during a study of OX40 agonist ivuxolimab in advanced cancers. From germline, CDR1 is KGHSH and CDR2 LQKENI. J lost 5 bases, V lost 4 bases, and 8 bases had no gene match. CDR3 size: 14 residues. The repertoire was sequenced with immunoSEQ multiplex PCR; TCRdb's copy has only in-frame clones and lacks some. The table records some 55,000 clones, 84% of them present only once. This clonotype was sampled from an adult with an advanced solid tumor such as melanoma, head and neck, liver or kidney cancer. The sequences come from CD4+ or CD8+ T cells sorted from blood, collected in a trial of the OX40 agonist ivuxolimab. The genes are TRBV18 and TRBJ2-7; 7 bases fit TRBD2. The CDR3, as DNA: TGTGCCAGCTCACTCGATATGGGAGGGAACGAGCAGTACTTC. This codes for CASSLDMGGNEQYF. The entire variable domain, with the rest obtained from reference TRBV18 and TRBJ2-7, is as follows: NAGVMQNPRHLVRRRGQEARLRCSPMKGHSHVYWYRQLPEEGLKFMVYLQKENIIDESGMPKERFSAEFPKEGPSILRIQQVVRGDSAAYFCASSLDMGGNEQYFGPGTRLTVT.